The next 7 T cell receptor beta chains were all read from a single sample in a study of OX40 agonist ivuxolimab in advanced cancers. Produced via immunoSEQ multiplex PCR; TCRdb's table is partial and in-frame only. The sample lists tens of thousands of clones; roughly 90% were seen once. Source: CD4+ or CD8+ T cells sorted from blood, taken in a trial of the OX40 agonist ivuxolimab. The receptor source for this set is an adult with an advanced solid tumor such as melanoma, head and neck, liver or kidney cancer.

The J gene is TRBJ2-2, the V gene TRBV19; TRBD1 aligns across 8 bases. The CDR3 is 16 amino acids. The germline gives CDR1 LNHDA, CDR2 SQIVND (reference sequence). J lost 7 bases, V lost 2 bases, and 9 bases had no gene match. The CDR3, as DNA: TGTGCCAGTAGTATACGGGCGGCAGGGGGCATCGGGGAGCTGTTTTTT. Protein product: CASSIRAAGGIGELFF.

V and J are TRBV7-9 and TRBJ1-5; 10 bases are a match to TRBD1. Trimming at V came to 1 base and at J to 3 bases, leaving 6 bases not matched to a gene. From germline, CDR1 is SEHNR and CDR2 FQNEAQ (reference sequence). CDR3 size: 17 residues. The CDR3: CASSLVGGQGLNQPQHF. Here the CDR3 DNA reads TGTGCCAGCAGCTTAGTAGGGGGACAGGGGCTCAATCAGCCCCAGCATTTT.

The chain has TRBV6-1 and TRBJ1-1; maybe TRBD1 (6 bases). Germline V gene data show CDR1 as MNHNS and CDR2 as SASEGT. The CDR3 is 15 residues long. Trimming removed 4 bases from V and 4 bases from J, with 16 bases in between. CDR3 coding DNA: TGTGCCAGCAGTGGAGCACAGGGTAAGGTCACTGAAGCTTTCTTT. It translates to CASSGAQGKVTEAFF.

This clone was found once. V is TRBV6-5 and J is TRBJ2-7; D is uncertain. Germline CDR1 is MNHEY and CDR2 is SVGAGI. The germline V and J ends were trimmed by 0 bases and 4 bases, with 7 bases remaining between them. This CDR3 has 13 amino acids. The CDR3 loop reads CASSYSGSYEQYF. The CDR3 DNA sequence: TGTGCCAGCAGTTACTCAGGCAGTTACGAGCAGTACTTC.

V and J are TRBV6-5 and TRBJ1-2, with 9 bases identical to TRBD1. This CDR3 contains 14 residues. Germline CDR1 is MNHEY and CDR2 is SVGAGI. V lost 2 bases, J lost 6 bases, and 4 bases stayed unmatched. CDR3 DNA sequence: TGTGCCAGCAGTTACCTCGGGACAGGGAATGGCTACACCTTC. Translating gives CASSYLGTGNGYTF.

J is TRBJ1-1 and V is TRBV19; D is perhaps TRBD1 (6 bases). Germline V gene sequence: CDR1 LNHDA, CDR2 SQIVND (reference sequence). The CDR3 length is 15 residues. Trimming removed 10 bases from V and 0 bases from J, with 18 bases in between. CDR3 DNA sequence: TGTGCCACCCGCGGACCGGGACACCTGAACACTGAAGCTTTCTTT. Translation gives CATRGPGHLNTEAFF. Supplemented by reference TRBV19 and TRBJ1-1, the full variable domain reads DGGITQSPKYLFRKEGQNVTLSCEQNLNHDAMYWYRQDPGQGLRLIYYSQIVNDFQKGDIAEGYSVSREKKESFPLTVTSAQKNPTAFYLCATRGPGHLNTEAFFGQGTRLTVV.

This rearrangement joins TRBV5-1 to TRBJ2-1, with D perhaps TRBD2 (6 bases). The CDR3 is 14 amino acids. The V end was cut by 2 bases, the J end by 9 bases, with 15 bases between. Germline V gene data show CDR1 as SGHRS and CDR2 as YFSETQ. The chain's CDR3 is CASSLQPSVSEQFF. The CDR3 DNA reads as TGCGCCAGCAGCTTACAACCTAGCGTTAGTGAGCAGTTCTTC.